This T cell receptor (beta chain) was sequenced for a study of cytomegalovirus exposure and HLA in healthy donors (dated by TCRdb to the late 2010s). Describing the broader study: An earlier analysis of about 530 of the donors reported roughly 300 Gb of sequence data and 117 million unique TCR beta sequences obtained from some 200 million T cells. Donor age, sex, ethnicity and CMV serostatus were compiled alongside the repertoire data. Rather than drawing on any new phenotypic data, the later analysis identified candidate immune exposures from TCR beta sequences and the way those sequences occurred across donors. An earlier analysis of 587 of the donors used high-throughput TCR beta sequencing to judge whether each TCR beta V gene segment behaved as functional or pseudogenic. The study combined high-throughput TCR immunosequencing, statistical association of individual TCRs with disease status, and machine learning to predict cytomegalovirus infection status. Every repertoire in the discovery cohort had been generated on one and the same sequencing platform. A later analysis re-examined previously published TCR beta repertoires from around 670 donors and added high-resolution HLA genotyping to investigate patterns of TCR occurrence. Typing coverage differed by locus: A, B, C, DRB1 and DQB1 were typed in about 620-640 donors, DQA1 in 500 to 550, DPA1 in 600 to 610, and DPB1 in approximately 450. Genome-wide SNP genotypes for about 65% of the roughly 700 donors were used in a later genetic analysis, which treated that subset as a discovery cohort. An early release covering 500 to 750 HLA-typed donors comprised approximately 290 gigabases of sequencing data and tens of millions of unique TCR sequences. Of the 300 to 450 genotyped donors, approximately 80% were placed in the genetic ancestry cluster associated with self-reported Caucasian donors. On average, roughly 240,000 unique TCR beta nucleotide sequences were sequenced per donor among fewer than 500 genotyped donors of the cohort, with 15% to 20% of those sequences being non-productive. A separate validation cohort of approximately 120 different subjects was used in addition to the approximately 700-subject first cohort. The study used immunosequencing to profile the T cell repertoires of hundreds of subjects and linked those repertoires to cytomegalovirus serostatus. Roughly five DR-DQ haplotypes were handled as single units for association and clustering, since linkage in the cohort was strong. The study was designed to test whether signatures of past pathogen exposure could be identified by cataloging public T cell receptors. HLA typing included class I and class II loci at four-digit resolution. What the work shows at the level of the full study, not this receptor alone: The earlier analysis of nearly 600 of the donors excluded roughly 17 rarely observed V segments, including chromosome 9 orphons, because counts were too low. HLA typing was unavailable for some donors at each locus, so association tests used only the typed subset. Only TCR beta chains were sequenced in this cohort, and the absence of alpha or paired-chain data limited detectable features. A cluster of highly shared sequence variants was judged likely to be a technical artifact of the sequencing pipeline. Compared with the roughly 720-donor mean, donors in an Asian-associated ancestry cluster had fewer N-insertions in productive TCRs, according to a later genetic analysis. Assigning TCR associations to individual alleles was difficult when HLA alleles, especially DR and DQ, strongly co-occurred. Some IMGT-functional V segments, including TRBV6-2 and TRBV6-3, could not be told apart with the 87-base-pair reads, so those segments were excluded. In an earlier analysis of roughly 560 of the donors, most TCR beta V segments were observed in productive rearrangements about 90% or about 30% of the time, broadly matching IMGT annotations. Roughly uniform sequencing depth across donors was assumed in presence/absence analyses, although this assumption may not hold. According to a later analysis, most CMV-associated TCR beta chains appeared to be HLA-restricted, and the HLA associations seemed to be driven largely by CMV exposure. Most TCR sequences were seen in very few donors, while some public TCRs were found in many individuals. A few of the identified cytomegalovirus-associated TCR beta chains were confirmed in vitro to be specific for cytomegalovirus antigens. A later analysis reported that several top co-occurrence clusters appeared linked to parvovirus B19, influenza, CMV and Epstein-Barr virus. For the cohort, immune exposure information was limited to CMV serostatus. Linkage disequilibrium might explain the correlated functional status among segregating V segments, but an unknown experimental factor could not be ruled out. Specific HLA alleles were associated with about 17,000 TCR beta sequences at a false discovery rate of 0.05 in a later analysis. In a later analysis, TCR association rates were found to vary across HLA loci, with the most associated TCRs seen for DRB1 alleles and the fewest for HLA-C alleles. The study gave a list of 150 to 200 TCR beta chains associated with cytomegalovirus. The authors suggested that the approach could potentially be extended to other disease states and immunological phenotypes. A later genetic analysis associated a missense DCLRE1C variant with V-gene and J-gene trimming of TCR beta chains, and an independent cohort replicated the association. Cytomegalovirus status was reported to be diagnosed by the classifier with high specificity and sensitivity in both the original and validation cohorts. A further reported finding was that TCR beta sequences accurately predicted the HLA-A and HLA-B alleles for most subjects in the first cohort. Compared with equally common non-associated chains, HLA-associated TCR beta chains in a later analysis were more clonally expanded and had lower generation probabilities.

Libraries were constructed by the immunoSEQ multiplex PCR assay. The multiplex PCR relied on a mix of 60 forward primers for TCR Vbeta segments and 13 reverse primers for TCR Jbeta segments. The CDR3 region of rearranged TCR beta genes was amplified from genomic DNA with a multiplex PCR assay. The amplified TCR beta libraries were sequenced on the Illumina HiSeq System as 87-base-pair reads. From the authors' description of their analysis: In a later analysis, about 80 million unique TCR beta chains were counted across the roughly 670 repertoires, and roughly 11 million of these chains were shared by at least two donors. To remove PCR and sequencing errors, raw reads were error-corrected and collapsed into unique sequences using a nearest-neighbor algorithm that merged closely related sequences. V, D and J gene segments were assigned by aligning CDR3 sequences to IMGT reference sequences. Each retained sequence needed at least a six-nucleotide match to both a V gene segment and a J gene segment. A rearrangement counted as productive if the CDR3 had no stop codons and remained in frame with V and J, and every other rearrangement counted as non-productive. Following IMGT convention, CDR3 was defined as the stretch from the second conserved V-encoded cysteine to the conserved J-encoded phenylalanine. The earlier analysis of approximately 500 of the donors excluded sequences that lacked an unambiguous match to a single V gene segment. An earlier analysis of several hundred of the donors classified V segments as functional when productive rearrangements were above 56.7% and as segregating when the standard deviation between donors was above 5%. A statistical classification framework was built for diagnosing cytomegalovirus status from the catalog of TCR beta chain sequences. V and J gene assignment, in a later analysis, came from comparing TCR nucleotide sequences with IMGT/GENE-DB human TR gene sequences. In a later analysis, CDR3 sequences and most-parsimonious VDJ recombination scenarios were assigned using the TCRdist pipeline. In a later analysis, each TCR beta chain was defined by its CDR3 amino acid sequence together with its V-gene family, and reads lacking a unique V-gene family were excluded. As a way to deal with suspected cross-contamination and a sequencing artifact, a later analysis dropped more than 500 nucleotide sequences that were highly shared and had low generation probability. A later analysis calculated a clonal expansion index for each public chain from normalized within-repertoire ranks of inferred template counts. In a later analysis, generation probabilities were computed with a VDJ recombination model fitted to out-of-frame rearrangements, and the resulting probabilities were checked against IGoR. Hypergeometric tests were used in a later analysis to score TCR-TCR, TCR-HLA and TCR-CMV co-occurrence, with a repertoire-size bias correction applied to the TCR pairs. In a later analysis, false discovery rates were estimated by permuting HLA or CMV assignments 20 times. A later analysis grouped co-occurring TCRs with DBSCAN, adding TCRdist sequence similarity when clustering within HLA-allele-positive subsets. Repertoires with fewer than 30,000 or more than 120,000 public chains were left out of co-occurrence clustering, as were about five repertoires with anomalous nucleotide sharing. What TCRdb holds here is the immuneACCESS table cut down to in-frame rearrangements. Part of the clones is not present; checked against another copy, under half of the missing clones reflect an unresolved V gene, and the others are unexplained. The DNA was the basis for D and trimming; V, J and clone size are from that table. For this sample there are about 130,000 clones; under 90% appear just once. Clones ranked in the top ten supply roughly 3.5% of the sample.

The CDR3 spans 13 residues, from the cysteine through the phenylalanine. The read is trimmed to its CDR3 DNA, 39 bases read in frame from base 1. Trimming at the junction amounts to 5 bases on V and 4 bases on J, and the germline ends lie 10 bases apart. As encoded in the germline V gene (reference sequence), CDR1 is WNHNN while CDR2 is SYGVQD. The cohort consisted of 666 healthy bone marrow donors. At the time of sampling, every cohort member was nominally healthy, though immune exposures that went unrecorded were likely present. The donor was CMV seropositive and was included in the group of 289 seropositive cohort members. A peripheral blood sample was collected from each donor, and TCR beta sequencing was performed on peripheral blood mononuclear cells. Genomic DNA extraction from the blood cell samples was performed with the Qiagen DNeasy Blood Extraction Kit. This clone occurred once. Its binding antigen is unknown. No quality values exist for individual bases; no much larger clone is one base distant.

The clonotype comes from a middle-aged woman in good health and CMV-seropositive. The rearrangement combines TRBV10-1 with TRBJ2-3; the best D guess is TRBD2, with 6 bases matching. Material for sequencing was PBMCs. For the CDR3, the sequence is CASSTGDSDTQYF. The nucleotides are TGCGCCAGCAGTACGGGAGACTCAGATACGCAGTATTTT.